This T cell receptor beta chain came from a study of T cell responses to AZD1222 COVID-19 vaccine. Study-wide results and limits: Clonal diversity may have been underestimated in mostly white British donors.

Method: immunoSEQ multiplex PCR; TCRdb's copy keeps in-frame clones and lacks some. The profile shows some 150,000 clones, roughly 91% of them singletons. CDR1 is SGHNT, CDR2 YENEEA, per germline. The CDR3 consists of 14 residues. Trimming pared 5 bases from V and 8 bases from J, leaving 15 bases between. For this clone: Antigen unknown.

Sequenced material: peripheral blood, taken on day 0 of AZD1222 vaccination. The chain is built from TRBV11-3 and TRBJ1-4, with no clear D. The receptor was derived from an adult in good health. CDR3 sequence (DNA): TGTGCCAGCAGCAACAGAGCACCGGAGGAAAAACTGTTTTTT. Translating gives CASSNRAPEEKLFF.